What follows are 13 T cell receptor beta chains derived from one specimen sequenced in a study of CD8+ T cells in alopecia areata. Sequencing used cDNA as its template, made by extracting RNA and reverse transcribing it. Assay: immunoSEQ multiplex PCR; the TCRdb copy retains only in-frame clones and omits some. The repertoire holds 150,000 or so clones, 67% seen once, with around 10% in the top ten. This specimen was CD8+ T cells sorted from blood, taken at week 0. Receptor source: a human donor with alopecia areata.

This chain connects TRBV29-1 to TRBJ1-2; D is unclear. V dropped 6 bases and J dropped 0 bases, with 11 bases sitting between them. This CDR3 region has 13 residues. Germline-derived CDR1 and CDR2 are SQVTM and ANQGSEA. CDR3 sequence reads: CSVLPFSNYGYTF. The CDR3 DNA reads TGCAGCGTCCTTCCCTTTTCTAACTATGGCTACACCTTC.

The chain links TRBV7-9 to TRBJ2-7; unclear D gene. CDR1 is SEHNR and CDR2 is FQNEAQ in the germline V gene (reference sequence). Trimming cost V 0 bases and J 2 bases, with 5 bases left between them. This CDR3 has 13 amino acids. CDR3 DNA sequence: TGTGCCAGCAGCTTAGCAGAGACCTACGAGCAGTACTTC. Translated: CASSLAETYEQYF.

The chain joins TRBV2 to TRBJ1-2, with D maybe TRBD1 (5 bases). The CDR3 extends over 11 amino acids. V lost 6 bases, J lost 6 bases, and 8 bases lay in between. Germline-derived CDR1 and CDR2 are SNHLY and FYNNEI. CDR3 DNA sequence: TGTGCCAGCAGGACGGGGGATGGCTACACCTTC. It encodes CASRTGDGYTF. Full variable domain (rest looked up from reference TRBV2 and TRBJ1-2): EPEVTQTPSHQVTQMGQEVILRCVPISNHLYFYWYRQILGQKVEFLVSFYNNEISEKSEIFDDQFSVERPDGSNFTLKIRSTKLEDSAMYFCASRTGDGYTFGSGTRLTVV.

The V and J genes are TRBV12-5 and TRBJ2-1; 10 bases line up with TRBD1. Germline CDR1 LGHNT, CDR2 FRNRAP. V was clipped by 4 bases and J by 10 bases; unmatched bases: 4. The CDR3 covers 13 residues. The CDR3: CASGWDRGDEQFF. CDR3 in DNA: TGTGCTAGTGGTTGGGACAGGGGAGACGAGCAGTTCTTC.

This chain links TRBV5-1 with TRBJ2-2; D uncertain. The CDR3 runs to 14 residues. V was trimmed by 0 bases and J by 4 bases, leaving 7 bases between them. In germline, CDR1 is SGHRS, CDR2 YFSETQ. CDR3 protein: CASSLASGTGELFF. For the CDR3, the DNA is TGCGCCAGCAGCTTGGCCTCGGGCACCGGGGAGCTGTTTTTT.

This chain connects TRBV4-1 to TRBJ2-3, with D possibly matching TRBD1 (5 bases). The germline gives CDR1 MGHRA, CDR2 YSYEKL. Trimming stripped 1 base from V and 2 bases from J, with 13 bases between. This CDR3 has 16 amino acids. The CDR3, as DNA: TGCGCCAGCAGCCAAGGGGATCAGGGATACACAGATACGCAGTATTTT. Protein: CASSQGDQGYTDTQYF.

This clone appeared a few times. The chain uses TRBV5-6 and TRBJ2-2, with 8 bases fitting TRBD1. The ends lost 5 bases at V and 2 bases at J; junction bases unmatched: 5. The CDR3 runs 15 residues. Germline assignment: CDR1 SGHDT and CDR2 YYEEEE. The CDR3 DNA sequence: TGTGCCAGCAGACTGGGACAGGTCAACACCGGGGAGCTGTTTTTT. Amino acids: CASRLGQVNTGELFF.

The chain is built from TRBV30 and TRBJ1-4; 10 nucleotides line up with TRBD1. The CDR3 is 14 residues long. J was trimmed by 6 bases and V by 3 bases; bases with no gene match: 4. Germline-derived CDR1 and CDR2 are GTSNPN and SVGIG (reference sequence). CDR3 protein: CAWRYGTGDEKLFF. The CDR3 region has the DNA TGTGCCTGGAGGTACGGGACAGGGGATGAAAAACTGTTTTTT.

This clone was detected once. The chain links TRBV5-1 to TRBJ2-1; 7 nucleotides agree with TRBD2. V lost 2 bases and J lost 2; bases outside the gene matches: 1. CDR1 SGHRS and CDR2 YFSETQ come from the germline V gene. This CDR3 comprises 14 residues. CDR3 in amino acids: CASSFGGAYNEQFF. The CDR3 DNA sequence: TGCGCCAGCAGCTTTGGGGGGGCCTACAATGAGCAGTTCTTC.

The genes are TRBV7-6 and TRBJ1-1, with 10 nucleotides matching TRBD1. Germline V gene lookup returns CDR1 SGHVS and CDR2 FNYEAQ. The CDR3 has 17 amino acids. Losses at the gene ends were 0 bases for V and 6 bases for J; bases not matched to a gene: 10. The DNA of the CDR3 is TGTGCCAGCAGCTTAGCAGGAGGGACAGGGGCTATTTCTGAAGCTTTCTTT. Its protein is CASSLAGGTGAISEAFF.

The CDR3 bases are TGTGCCTGGAGTGAATTATTTGCGGGCTACGAGCAGTACTTC. Amino acids: CAWSELFAGYEQYF. The rearrangement joins TRBV30 to TRBJ2-7; D may be TRBD2 (5 bases). The CDR3 extends over 14 amino acids. Trimming removed 1 base from V and 3 bases from J, with 13 bases in between. Germline CDR1 is GTSNPN and CDR2 is SVGIG (reference sequence).

The rearrangement links TRBV7-9 to TRBJ2-3; TRBD2 aligns across 15 bases. This CDR3 is built from 17 residues. Germline trimming cut 5 bases from V and 2 bases from J; bases unmatched to any gene: 5. Germline CDR1 SEHNR, CDR2 FQNEAQ (reference sequence). In DNA form, the CDR3 reads TGTGCCAGCAGCCCCGGGACTAGCGGGGGGCACACAGATACGCAGTATTTT. It codes for CASSPGTSGGHTDTQYF.

The genes are TRBV30 and TRBJ2-6; D possibly corresponds to TRBD2 (5 bases). There are 14 residues in the CDR3. The V gene lost 6 bases and the J gene lost 4 bases, with 13 bases spanning the gap. Germline assignment: CDR1 GTSNPN and CDR2 SVGIG (reference sequence). CDR3 protein: CACFGLTGANVLTF. For the CDR3, the DNA is TGTGCCTGCTTTGGACTCACAGGGGCCAACGTCCTGACTTTC. Variable domain in full (rest from reference TRBV30 and TRBJ2-6): SQTIHQWPATLVQPVGSPLSLECTVEGTSNPNLYWYRQAAGRGLQLLFYSVGIGQISSEVPQNLSASRPQDRQFILSSKKLLLSDSGFYLCACFGLTGANVLTFGAGSRLTVL.